The clone carrying this T cell receptor (beta chain) was recorded a few times. This sample was taken from a study of cytomegalovirus exposure and HLA in healthy donors. The CDR3 covers 15 residues. From germline, CDR1 is LGHNA and CDR2 YSLEER. V lost 4 bases to trimming and J lost 1 base, with 8 bases between them. The PCR contained 60 Vbeta and 13 Jbeta primers. Here immunoSEQ multiplex PCR was the method, and the copy in TCRdb shows in-frame clones only, minus some. This table has around 96,000 clones, around 76% appearing once. The V and J genes are TRBV4-3 and TRBJ2-6; D not resolved. Sequenced input: PBMCs. The receptor's source is a man aged 25 to 45 in good health and CMV-seropositive. The CDR3 reads CASSPQASGANVLTF. The CDR3 bases are TGCGCCAGCAGCCCCCAGGCTTCTGGGGCCAACGTCCTGACTTTC.